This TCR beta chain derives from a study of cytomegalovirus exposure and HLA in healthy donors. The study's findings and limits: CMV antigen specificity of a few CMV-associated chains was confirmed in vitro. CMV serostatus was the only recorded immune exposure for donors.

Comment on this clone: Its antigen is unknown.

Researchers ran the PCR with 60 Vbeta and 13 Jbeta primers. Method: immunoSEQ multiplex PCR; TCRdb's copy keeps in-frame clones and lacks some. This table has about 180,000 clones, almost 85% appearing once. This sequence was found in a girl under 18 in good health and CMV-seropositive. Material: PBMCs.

For the CDR3, the DNA is TGTGCCAGCAGCACGACAGGTATGAACACTGAAGCTTTCTTT. It yields the protein CASSTTGMNTEAFF. This chain uses TRBV11-1 with TRBJ1-1; D is perhaps TRBD1 (6 bases). Trimming pared 5 bases from V and 0 bases from J, leaving 10 bases between. Per the germline V gene, CDR1 is SGHAT and CDR2 is FQDESV (reference sequence). The CDR3 is 14 residues long.